This entry is about one T cell receptor beta chain. These data belong to a study of shared clonotypes between healthy human individuals. The table came from immunoSEQ multiplex PCR; TCRdb's copy has only in-frame clones and leaves some out. This table has millions of clones, 85% to 95% appearing once. Germline V gene data show CDR1 as SEHNR and CDR2 as FQNEAQ (reference sequence). The CDR3 has 11 amino acids. V was cut by 8 bases and J by 7 bases, with 8 bases left in between. This sequence joins TRBV7-9 and TRBJ2-2, with D hard to call. The source of this sequence is a young man in good health. Sequenced input: naive CD4+ T cells sorted from blood. Subset defined: CD45RA+ positively selected. This CDR3 reads CASHKVGELFF. The CDR3 DNA reads TGTGCCAGCCACAAGGTCGGGGAGCTGTTTTTT. Filled out from reference TRBV7-9 and TRBJ2-2, the complete variable domain reads DTGVSQNPRHKITKRGQNVTFRCDPISEHNRLYWYRQTLGQGPEFLTYFQNEAQLEKSRLLSDRFSAERPKGSFSTLEIQRTEQGDSAMYLCASHKVGELFFGEGSRLTVL.